These 30 T cell receptor beta chains were all obtained from the same sample, sequenced in a study of blood T cell dynamics during melanoma immunotherapy. Some clones are missing from TCRdb's copy, which holds only in-frame ones; the method was immunoSEQ multiplex PCR. The table shows some 14,000 clones, with about nine tenths occurring only once. Sample time point: week 3, after first cycle of checkpoint inhibitor. The sequenced sample was blood, obtained from a patient treated with checkpoint blockade. Every receptor here comes from a human donor with melanoma.

V usage is TRBV4-2 and J usage is TRBJ2-7, with 7 bases identical to TRBD2. The trim removed 0 bases at V and 1 base at J, leaving 6 bases unmatched. CDR3 length: 16 residues. Germline values: CDR1 LGHNA, CDR2 YNFKEQ. CDR3 in DNA: TGTGCCAGCAGCCAAGATTTTGGGGACTATTCCTACGAGCAGTACTTC. The encoded protein is CASSQDFGDYSYEQYF.

This clone was detected once. The V gene is TRBV10-1, the J gene TRBJ2-2; 7 bases agree with TRBD1. Germline loops: CDR1 WNHNN, CDR2 SYGVQD (reference sequence). J was trimmed by 2 bases and V by 2 bases; bases with no gene match: 5. The CDR3 contains 16 residues. CDR3 region: CASSEPGQKNTGELFF. The CDR3 region has the DNA TGCGCCAGCAGTGAGCCGGGACAGAAAAACACCGGGGAGCTGTTTTTT.

The V and J genes are TRBV7-2 and TRBJ2-2; D remains ambiguous. V was clipped by 5 bases and J by 9 bases, with 13 bases between them. Germline V gene lookup returns CDR1 SGHTA and CDR2 FQGNSA. CDR3 length equals 13 residues. Here the CDR3 reads CASSPQFSRELFF. The CDR3 nucleotides read TGTGCCAGCAGCCCACAGTTTTCCCGGGAGCTGTTTTTT.

The genes are TRBV11-2 and TRBJ2-1, with D maybe TRBD1 (6 bases). CDR1 and CDR2 (germline): SGHAT, FQNNGV. V gave up 1 base and J gave up 4 bases, with 11 bases separating them. This CDR3 has 15 residues. CDR3 loop: CASSLGRQEYNEQFF. In nucleotides, the CDR3 is TGTGCCAGCAGCTTAGGTAGACAGGAATACAATGAGCAGTTCTTC.

The V and J genes are TRBV2 and TRBJ1-2; D might be TRBD1 (6 bases). V lost 1 base and J lost 8, with 14 bases in between. Germline CDR1 is SNHLY and CDR2 is FYNNEI. The CDR3 has 14 residues. The CDR3, as DNA: TGTGCCAGCAGTGAAGTTGGGACACTAAGCGGCTACACCTTC. This translates into CASSEVGTLSGYTF.

This clone was seen only once. The chain employs TRBV11-2 and TRBJ1-6; D call uncertain. Trimming stripped 4 bases from V and 10 bases from J, with 5 bases between. Per germline, CDR1 SGHAT and CDR2 FQNNGV. This CDR3 is built from 11 residues. In nucleotides, the CDR3 is TGTGCCAGCAGCTGGAGATCACCCCTCCACTTT. Its protein product is CASSWRSPLHF.

The chain carries TRBV7-6 and TRBJ2-1, with 7 bases matching TRBD2. The V segment lost 4 bases and the J segment 11 bases; nucleotides outside the gene matches: 17. Looked up from germline, CDR1 is SGHVS and CDR2 is FNYEAQ. This CDR3 is 16 amino acids long. The CDR3 sequence is CASSSEASGGAGQQFF. CDR3 bases: TGTGCCAGCAGCTCAGAGGCTAGCGGAGGGGCAGGGCAGCAGTTCTTC.

The V call is TRBV29-1, the J call TRBJ1-1; no clear D. The ends were cut back, 4 bases at V and 1 base at J, with 7 bases in the middle. This CDR3 comprises 12 residues. CDR1 and CDR2 from the germline V gene are SQVTM and ANQGSEA. This CDR3 is CSVGTANTEAFF. The CDR3 DNA reads TGCAGCGTTGGCACGGCGAACACTGAAGCTTTCTTT.

The CDR3 sequence: CASSQDLTGGDPQYF. As DNA, the CDR3 is TGCGCCAGCAGCCAAGATCTAACAGGGGGCGACCCGCAGTACTTC. V and J are TRBV4-3 and TRBJ2-7, with 9 bases aligning to TRBD1. Trimming cost V 0 bases and J 9 bases; bases outside gene matches: 9. Germline CDR1 is LGHNA and CDR2 is YSLEER. This CDR3 has 15 amino acids.

This clone was seen a few times. The chain recombines TRBV5-1 with TRBJ1-2; D is ambiguous. There are 13 residues in the CDR3. With 0 bases removed from V and 4 bases from J, the gap between germline ends came to 7 bases. Germline V gives CDR1 SGHRS, CDR2 YFSETQ. CDR3 bases: TGCGCCAGCAGCTTGGAGGGCATCTATGGCTACACCTTC. Protein product: CASSLEGIYGYTF. Supplemented by reference TRBV5-1 and TRBJ1-2, the full variable domain reads KAGVTQTPRYLIKTRGQQVTLSCSPISGHRSVSWYQQTPGQGLQFLFEYFSETQRNKGNFPGRFSGRQFSNSRSEMNVSTLELGDSALYLCASSLEGIYGYTFGSGTRLTVV.

This rearrangement joins TRBV19 to TRBJ1-2, with D maybe TRBD1 (6 bases). Germline loops: CDR1 LNHDA, CDR2 SQIVND (reference sequence). V was clipped by 1 base and J by 4 bases, with 13 bases between them. CDR3 length equals 15 residues. The CDR3 DNA sequence: TGTGCCAGTAGTATAGGGGGGCAGGGCGCCTATGGCTACACCTTC. Translating gives CASSIGGQGAYGYTF.

The genes are TRBV4-2 and TRBJ2-5; TRBD2 matches at 14 bases. The germline CDR1 and CDR2 sequences are LGHNA and YNFKEQ. The CDR3 extends over 18 amino acids. V shed 5 bases and J 5 bases; nucleotides not matched to a gene: 13. This CDR3 reads CASSLALGTSGRLETQYF. Here the CDR3 DNA reads TGTGCCAGCAGCTTGGCCCTCGGGACTAGCGGGAGATTGGAGACCCAGTACTTC.

This chain joins TRBV11-1 and TRBJ1-2; 9 bases align to TRBD1. Germline CDR1 reads SGHAT; CDR2 reads FQDESV (reference sequence). This CDR3 region has 16 residues. With V trimmed by 5 bases and J by 6 bases, 13 bases remained unmatched. CDR3 nucleotides: TGTGCCAGCAGCCCCGGCTACAACGACAGGGGGGATGGCTACACCTTC. It codes for CASSPGYNDRGDGYTF.

The CDR3 DNA reads as TGTGCCTGGAGTGGACTCGGGTGGGCTGAAGCTTTCTTT. Translation: CAWSGLGWAEAFF. This chain joins TRBV30 and TRBJ1-1, with D hard to call. Trimming stripped 1 base from V and 6 bases from J, with 12 bases between. Germline assignment: CDR1 GTSNPN and CDR2 SVGIG (reference sequence). The CDR3 totals 13 residues.

This chain uses TRBV19 with TRBJ2-3; TRBD2 agrees at 13 bases. Germline V gene sequence: CDR1 LNHDA, CDR2 SQIVND (reference sequence). The CDR3 covers 19 residues. Trimming at V came to 2 bases and at J to 1 base, leaving 9 bases not matched to a gene. CDR3 in DNA: TGTGCCAGTAGTATAACTAGCGGGAGGGGGTTTGGAGGCACAGATACGCAGTATTTT. It yields the protein CASSITSGRGFGGTDTQYF.

The chain joins TRBV11-1 to TRBJ2-1, with TRBD2 as a possible D gene (5 bases). Trimming removed 2 bases from V and 6 bases from J, with 14 bases in between. Germline V gene lookup returns CDR1 SGHAT and CDR2 FQDESV (reference sequence). This CDR3 comprises 15 residues. In DNA form, the CDR3 reads TGTGCCAGCAGCTTACTCAGGACTCGAATCAATGAGCAGTTCTTC. Its translation is CASSLLRTRINEQFF. The entire variable domain, with the rest obtained from reference TRBV11-1 and TRBJ2-1, is as follows: EAEVAQSPRYKITEKSQAVAFWCDPISGHATLYWYRQILGQGPELLVQFQDESVVDDSQLPKDRFSAERLKGVDSTLKIQPAELGDSAMYLCASSLLRTRINEQFFGPGTRLTVL.

This chain links TRBV2 with TRBJ2-7, with D unresolved. This CDR3 has 12 amino acids. Germline lookup yields CDR1 SNHLY and CDR2 FYNNEI. V shed 6 bases and J shed 4 bases, with 10 bases lying between them. The CDR3 region is CASRVTTYEQYF. The CDR3, as DNA: TGTGCCAGCAGAGTTACTACTTACGAGCAGTACTTC.

The chain is built from TRBV30 and TRBJ1-1; possible D gene TRBD1, 5 bases. Germline V gene sequence: CDR1 GTSNPN, CDR2 SVGIG (reference sequence). The V end lost 2 bases, the J end lost 4 bases, and 11 bases lay between the germline ends. This CDR3 is built from 13 residues. The CDR3 region is CAWSWGEATEAFF. The CDR3 DNA sequence: TGTGCCTGGAGTTGGGGGGAGGCCACTGAAGCTTTCTTT.

Notes on this clone: Its ends do not fully match the called genes, so a read error is possible. The chain uses TRBV5-1 and TRBJ1-2; D is undetermined. Looked up from germline, CDR1 is SGHRS and CDR2 is YFSETQ. The CDR3 runs 14 residues. Here the CDR3 DNA reads TGTGCCAGCAGCCCGTACGGCAGAGCCTATGGCTACACCTTC. Translating it yields CASSPYGRAYGYTF.

Here the CDR3 reads CASSERLGDRVDGYTF. Written as DNA, the CDR3 is TGTGCCAGCAGTGAACGTCTAGGGGACAGGGTTGATGGCTACACCTTC. The chain combines TRBV25-1 with TRBJ1-2, with 9 bases that match TRBD1. There are 16 residues in the CDR3. V dropped 2 bases and J dropped 6; count of bases not matched to a gene: 10. Germline CDR1 MGHDK, CDR2 SYGVNS.

The chain couples TRBV29-1 to TRBJ2-2; tentatively, D is TRBD2 (6 bases). The germline V gene has CDR1 SQVTM and CDR2 ANQGSEA. Deletions cut 4 bases from V and 6 bases from J, with 9 bases between. The CDR3 is 12 residues long. The CDR3 nucleotides are TGCAGCGTTGTGGGGGGTGCCGGGGAGCTGTTTTTT. As protein: CSVVGGAGELFF.

The chain carries TRBV27 and TRBJ2-1; D uncertain. CDR1 is MNHEY, CDR2 SMNVEV, per germline (reference sequence). Trimming left V 1 base short and J 1 base short, with 5 bases between. The length of the CDR3 is 14 residues. CDR3 nucleotides: TGTGCCAGCAGTTTATTCGGATCCTACAATGAGCAGTTCTTC. This codes for CASSLFGSYNEQFF.

The chain uses TRBV10-3 and TRBJ2-7, with 8 bases aligning to TRBD2. V lost 3 bases to trimming and J lost 3 bases; unmatched junction nucleotides: 4. The CDR3 has 14 residues. Germline V CDR1 and CDR2: ENHRY, SYGVKD. DNA of the CDR3: TGTGCCATCAGTGACCAGCGGGAGTTCTACGAGCAGTACTTC. Translation gives CAISDQREFYEQYF.

This clone was seen a handful of times. The V and J genes are TRBV7-3 and TRBJ2-1; the match to TRBD2 covers 11 bases. The V gene end was trimmed by 5 bases and the J gene end by 7 bases; junction bases not matched to a gene: 7. This CDR3 comprises 15 residues. The germline CDR1 and CDR2 sequences are SGHTA and FQGTGA. CDR3 coding DNA: TGTGCCAGCAGCCAACTAGCGGGAGTGTGGAATGAGCAGTTCTTC. It is translated as CASSQLAGVWNEQFF.

The chain is built from TRBV28 and TRBJ1-1; 7 positions agree with TRBD1. Germline values: CDR1 MDHEN, CDR2 SYDVKM. This CDR3 spans 13 amino acids. With 5 bases clipped from V and 1 base from J, the junction kept 1 base outside the gene matches. CDR3 region: CASSRTGNTEAFF. The CDR3 nucleotides are TGTGCCAGCAGTCGGACAGGGAACACTGAAGCTTTCTTT.

The chain joins TRBV6-1 to TRBJ1-2; the match to TRBD1 covers 7 bases. This CDR3 contains 17 residues. Germline V gene lookup returns CDR1 MNHNS and CDR2 SASEGT. V gave up 1 base and J gave up 7 bases; unmatched junction bases: 15. CDR3 residues: CASSEVLTGSISGGYTF. DNA of the CDR3: TGTGCCAGCAGTGAAGTCTTGACAGGGTCGATTAGTGGTGGCTACACCTTC.

Here the CDR3 DNA reads TGTGCCACCGGCATCGGGACAGCCTACGAGCAGTACTTC. Amino acids: CATGIGTAYEQYF. The gene calls are TRBV28 and TRBJ2-7, with TRBD1 matching 7 bases. V was clipped by 10 bases and J by 2 bases; unmatched bases: 8. The CDR3 runs 13 residues. Per germline, CDR1 MDHEN and CDR2 SYDVKM.

The chain links TRBV7-2 to TRBJ2-7, with a tentative D call TRBD1 (6 bases). V was pared by 7 bases and J by 2 bases, with 15 bases between. The CDR3 extends over 14 amino acids. Germline CDR1 is SGHTA and CDR2 is FQGNSA. DNA of the CDR3: TGTGCCAGCACCGTAAAGACAGGTCCCTACGAGCAGTACTTC. Translating it yields CASTVKTGPYEQYF. Together with reference TRBV7-2 and TRBJ2-7, the CDR3 gives the full variable domain: GAGVSQSPSNKVTEKGKDVELRCDPISGHTALYWYRQSLGQGLEFLIYFQGNSAPDKSGLPSDRFSAERTGGSVSTLTIQRTQQEDSAVYLCASTVKTGPYEQYFGPGTRLTVT.

This clone has just a few counts. The chain employs TRBV27 and TRBJ1-1; D remains ambiguous. Germline V lookup: CDR1 MNHEY, CDR2 SMNVEV (reference sequence). Trimming cost V 5 bases and J 6 bases, with 16 bases left between them. This CDR3 has 14 amino acids. The CDR3 reads CASSPRTGSAEAFF. The DNA for the CDR3 is TGTGCCAGCAGTCCCAGAACGGGATCCGCTGAAGCTTTCTTT.

V usage is TRBV5-1 and J usage is TRBJ2-5; 8 bases are a match to TRBD1. V lost 4 bases and J lost 1; bases outside the gene matches: 3. CDR1 and CDR2 (germline): SGHRS, YFSETQ. There are 14 residues in the CDR3. DNA of the CDR3: TGCGCCAGCAGCGATGGACAGGGCCAAGAGACCCAGTACTTC. Protein: CASSDGQGQETQYF.